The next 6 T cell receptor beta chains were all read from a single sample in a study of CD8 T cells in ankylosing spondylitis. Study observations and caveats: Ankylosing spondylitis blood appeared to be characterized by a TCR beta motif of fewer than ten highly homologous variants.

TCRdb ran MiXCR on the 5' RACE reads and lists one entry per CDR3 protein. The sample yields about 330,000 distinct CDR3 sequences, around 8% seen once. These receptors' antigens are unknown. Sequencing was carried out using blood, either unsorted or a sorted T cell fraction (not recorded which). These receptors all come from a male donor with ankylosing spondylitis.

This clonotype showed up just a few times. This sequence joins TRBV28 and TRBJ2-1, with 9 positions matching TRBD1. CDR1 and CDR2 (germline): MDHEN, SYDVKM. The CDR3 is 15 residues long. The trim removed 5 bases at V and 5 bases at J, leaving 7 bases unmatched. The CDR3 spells CASSLRDRVNNEQFF. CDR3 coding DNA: TGTGCCAGCAGTCTCAGGGACAGGGTAAACAATGAGCAGTTCTTC. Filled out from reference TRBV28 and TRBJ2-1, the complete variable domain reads DVKVTQSSRYLVKRTGEKVFLECVQDMDHENMFWYRQDPGLGLRLIYFSYDVKMKEKGDIPEGYSVSREKKERFSLILESASTNQTSMYLCASSLRDRVNNEQFFGPGTRLTVL.

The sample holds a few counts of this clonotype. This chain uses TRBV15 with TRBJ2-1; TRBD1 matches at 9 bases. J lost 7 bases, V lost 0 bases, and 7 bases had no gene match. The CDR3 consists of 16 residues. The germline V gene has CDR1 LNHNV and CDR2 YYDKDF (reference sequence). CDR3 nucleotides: TGTGCCACCAGCAGAGAGGGCGGACAGGGGATAAATGAGCAGTTCTTC. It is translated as CATSREGGQGINEQFF.

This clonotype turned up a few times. DNA for the CDR3: TGCAGTGCTGCCCGGGACAGGGCCCTCAATGAGCAGTTCTTC. This translates into CSAARDRALNEQFF. The V gene is TRBV20-1, the J gene TRBJ2-1; 9 positions match TRBD1. Unmatched junction bases numbered 8, after V lost 5 bases and J lost 6 bases. The CDR3 consists of 14 residues. Looked up from germline, CDR1 is DFQATT and CDR2 is SNEGSKA (reference sequence).

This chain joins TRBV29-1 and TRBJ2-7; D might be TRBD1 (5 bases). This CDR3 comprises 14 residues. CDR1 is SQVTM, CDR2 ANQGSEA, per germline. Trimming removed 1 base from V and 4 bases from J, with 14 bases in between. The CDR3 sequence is CSVEGLGAAYEQYF. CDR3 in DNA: TGCAGCGTTGAAGGATTAGGGGCAGCTTACGAGCAGTACTTC.

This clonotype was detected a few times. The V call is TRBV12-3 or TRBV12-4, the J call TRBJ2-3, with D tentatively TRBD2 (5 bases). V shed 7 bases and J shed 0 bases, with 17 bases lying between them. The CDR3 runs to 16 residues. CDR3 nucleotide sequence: TGTGCCAGCACCCCGGGTTGGCGGGCTAGCACAGATACGCAGTATTTT. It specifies CASTPGWRASTDTQYF.

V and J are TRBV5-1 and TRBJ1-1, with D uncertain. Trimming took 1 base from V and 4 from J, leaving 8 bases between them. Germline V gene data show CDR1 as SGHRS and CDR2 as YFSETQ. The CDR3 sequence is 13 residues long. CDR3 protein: CASSLSSTTEAFF. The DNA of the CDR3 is TGCGCCAGCAGCTTGAGCTCAACCACTGAAGCTTTCTTT.